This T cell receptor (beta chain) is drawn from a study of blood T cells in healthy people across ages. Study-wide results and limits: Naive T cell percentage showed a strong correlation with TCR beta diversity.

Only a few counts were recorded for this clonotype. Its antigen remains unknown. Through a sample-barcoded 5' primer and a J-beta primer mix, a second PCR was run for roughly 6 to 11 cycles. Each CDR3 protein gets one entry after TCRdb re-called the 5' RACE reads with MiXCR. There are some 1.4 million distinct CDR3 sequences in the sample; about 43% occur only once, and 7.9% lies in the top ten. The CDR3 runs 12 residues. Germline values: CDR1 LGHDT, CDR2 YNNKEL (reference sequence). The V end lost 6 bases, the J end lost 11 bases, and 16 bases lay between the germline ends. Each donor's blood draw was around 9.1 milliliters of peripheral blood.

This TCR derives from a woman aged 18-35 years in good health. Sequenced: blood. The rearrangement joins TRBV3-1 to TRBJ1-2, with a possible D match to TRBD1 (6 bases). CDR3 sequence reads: CASSGGTGTYTF. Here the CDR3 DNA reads TGTGCCAGCAGTGGCGGCACAGGGACTTACACCTTC. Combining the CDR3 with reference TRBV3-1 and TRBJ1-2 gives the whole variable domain DTAVSQTPKYLVTQMGNDKSIKCEQNLGHDTMYWYKQDSKKFLKIMFSYNNKELIINETVPNRFSPKSPDKAHLNLHINSLELGDSAVYFCASSGGTGTYTFGSGTRLTVV.